A single T cell receptor (delta chain) is shown here with its context. This likely traces to a read error, being one base from a far larger clone. The sample carries other DNA sequences with the same CDR3. This specimen comes from a study of γδ T cells in repeated Plasmodium falciparum infection. Study context: Malaria-naive adults were infected with P. falciparum NF54 four times over about 600 days. Malian gammadelta TCRs were studied during no-transmission periods and across acute malaria episodes. Each infection was followed by sampling at 21 days, plus baseline and some pre-infection draws.

TCRdb re-called clones from the multiplex PCR reads using CATT. This table has some 100,000 delta-chain clones, roughly 1.4% appearing once. The V segment lost 1 base and the J segment 10 bases; nucleotides outside the gene matches: 15. The germline CDR1 and CDR2 sequences are TSWWSYY and QGS. The CDR3 runs 16 residues. Bulk repertoires came from Vgamma9/Vdelta2+ or Vdelta2-negative gammadelta T cells flow-sorted from PBMC. The sample comprised gamma-delta T cells from blood. The chain links TRDV1 to TRDJ1; 7 bases match TRDD3. No J segment appears in TCRdb, so it was assigned here by matching the sequence to germline. The sequence derives from a pool of human donors (malaria-infected and uninfected, not separated). CDR3 in DNA: TGTGCTCTTGGGGAACAGGCCTACGTTCTGGGGGGACGACTCATCTTT. Encoded protein: CALGEQAYVLGGRLIF.